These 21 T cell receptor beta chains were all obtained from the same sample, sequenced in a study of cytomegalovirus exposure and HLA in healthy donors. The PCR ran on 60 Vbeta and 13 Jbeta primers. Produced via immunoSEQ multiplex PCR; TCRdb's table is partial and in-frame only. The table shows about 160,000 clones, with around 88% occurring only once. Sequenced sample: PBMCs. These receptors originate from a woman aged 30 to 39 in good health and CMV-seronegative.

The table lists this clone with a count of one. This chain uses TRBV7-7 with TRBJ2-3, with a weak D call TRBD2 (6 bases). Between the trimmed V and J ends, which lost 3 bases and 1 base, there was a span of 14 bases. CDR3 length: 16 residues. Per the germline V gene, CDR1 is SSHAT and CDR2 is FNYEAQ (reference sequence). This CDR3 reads CASSLYVGGGTDTQYF. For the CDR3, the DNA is TGTGCCAGCAGCTTGTATGTCGGGGGAGGCACAGATACGCAGTATTTT.

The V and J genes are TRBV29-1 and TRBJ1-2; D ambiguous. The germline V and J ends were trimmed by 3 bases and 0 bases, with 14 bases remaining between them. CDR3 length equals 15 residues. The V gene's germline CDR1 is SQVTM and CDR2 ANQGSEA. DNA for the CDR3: TGCAGCGTTGACGGCCGGCGGGAGACTAACTATGGCTACACCTTC. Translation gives CSVDGRRETNYGYTF.

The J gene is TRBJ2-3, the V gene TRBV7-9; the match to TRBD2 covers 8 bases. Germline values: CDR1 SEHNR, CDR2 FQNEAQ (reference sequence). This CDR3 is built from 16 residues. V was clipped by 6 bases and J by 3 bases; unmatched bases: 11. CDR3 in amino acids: CASRRTSGERTDTQYF. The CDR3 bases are TGTGCCAGCAGGAGAACTAGCGGCGAAAGGACAGATACGCAGTATTTT. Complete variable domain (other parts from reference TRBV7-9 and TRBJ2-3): DTGVSQNPRHKITKRGQNVTFRCDPISEHNRLYWYRQTLGQGPEFLTYFQNEAQLEKSRLLSDRFSAERPKGSFSTLEIQRTEQGDSAMYLCASRRTSGERTDTQYFGPGTRLTVL.

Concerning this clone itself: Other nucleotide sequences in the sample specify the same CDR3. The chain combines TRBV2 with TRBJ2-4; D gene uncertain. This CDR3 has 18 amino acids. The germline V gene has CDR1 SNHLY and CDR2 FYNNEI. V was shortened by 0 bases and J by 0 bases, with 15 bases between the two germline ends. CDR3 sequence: CASSEALSVPLAKNIQYF. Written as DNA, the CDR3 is TGTGCCAGCAGTGAAGCGCTGAGCGTTCCCCTAGCCAAAAACATTCAGTACTTC. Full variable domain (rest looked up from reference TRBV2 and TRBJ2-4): EPEVTQTPSHQVTQMGQEVILRCVPISNHLYFYWYRQILGQKVEFLVSFYNNEISEKSEIFDDQFSVERPDGSNFTLKIRSTKLEDSAMYFCASSEALSVPLAKNIQYFGAGTRLSVL.

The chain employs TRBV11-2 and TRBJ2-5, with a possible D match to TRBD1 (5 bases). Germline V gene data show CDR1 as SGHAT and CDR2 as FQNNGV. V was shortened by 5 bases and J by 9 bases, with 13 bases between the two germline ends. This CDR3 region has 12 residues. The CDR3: CASSHQKGAQYF. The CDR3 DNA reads TGTGCCAGCAGCCACCAGAAAGGGGCCCAGTACTTC.

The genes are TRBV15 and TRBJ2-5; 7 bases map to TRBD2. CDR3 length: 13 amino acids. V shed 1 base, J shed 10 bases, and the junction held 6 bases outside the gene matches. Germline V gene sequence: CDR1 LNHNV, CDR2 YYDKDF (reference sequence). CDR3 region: CATSRVRGGVQYF. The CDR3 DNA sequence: TGTGCCACCAGCAGAGTTAGGGGAGGGGTCCAGTACTTC.

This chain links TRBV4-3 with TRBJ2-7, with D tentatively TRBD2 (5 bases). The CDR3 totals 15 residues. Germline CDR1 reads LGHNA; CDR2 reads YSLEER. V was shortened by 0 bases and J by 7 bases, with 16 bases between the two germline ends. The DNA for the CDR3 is TGCGCCAGCAGCCAAGACGCCACAATCACGGGGGAGCAGTACTTC. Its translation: CASSQDATITGEQYF.

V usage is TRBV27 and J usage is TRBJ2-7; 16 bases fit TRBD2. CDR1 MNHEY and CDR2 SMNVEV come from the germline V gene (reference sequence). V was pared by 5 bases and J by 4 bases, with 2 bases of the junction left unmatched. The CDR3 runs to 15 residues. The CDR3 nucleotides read TGTGCCAGCAGTGGGACTAGCGGGAGGGCTTACGAGCAGTACTTC. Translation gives CASSGTSGRAYEQYF.

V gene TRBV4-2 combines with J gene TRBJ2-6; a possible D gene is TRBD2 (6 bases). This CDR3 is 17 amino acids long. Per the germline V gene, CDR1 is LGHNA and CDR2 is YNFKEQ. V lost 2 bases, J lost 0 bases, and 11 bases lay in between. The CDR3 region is CASSQPEGPSGANVLTF. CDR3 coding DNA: TGTGCCAGCAGCCAACCGGAGGGCCCCTCTGGGGCCAACGTCCTGACTTTC.

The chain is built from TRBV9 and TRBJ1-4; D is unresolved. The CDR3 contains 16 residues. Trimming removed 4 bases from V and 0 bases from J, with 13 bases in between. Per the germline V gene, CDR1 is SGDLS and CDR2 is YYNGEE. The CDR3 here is CASSPTPRSTNEKLFF. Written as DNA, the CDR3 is TGTGCCAGCAGCCCCACCCCCCGGTCAACTAATGAAAAACTGTTTTTT.

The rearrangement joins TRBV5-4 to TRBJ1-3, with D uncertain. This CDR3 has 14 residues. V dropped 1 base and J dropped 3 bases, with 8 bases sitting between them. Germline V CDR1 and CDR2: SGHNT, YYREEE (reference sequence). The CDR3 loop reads CASSLWAVGNTIYF. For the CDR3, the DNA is TGTGCCAGCAGCTTGTGGGCAGTTGGAAACACCATATATTTT.

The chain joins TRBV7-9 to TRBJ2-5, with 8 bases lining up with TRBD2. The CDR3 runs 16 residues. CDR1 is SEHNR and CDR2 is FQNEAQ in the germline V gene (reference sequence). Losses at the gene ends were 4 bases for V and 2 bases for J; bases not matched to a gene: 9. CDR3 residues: CASSYRSGIRQETQYF. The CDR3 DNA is TGTGCCAGCAGCTACCGTAGCGGGATTAGGCAAGAGACCCAGTACTTC.

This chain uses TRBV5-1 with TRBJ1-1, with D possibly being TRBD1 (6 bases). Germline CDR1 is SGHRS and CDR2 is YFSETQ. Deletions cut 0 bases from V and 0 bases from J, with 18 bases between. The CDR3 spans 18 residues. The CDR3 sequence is CASSLGGAGAGMNTEAFF. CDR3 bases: TGCGCCAGCAGCTTGGGCGGCGCGGGGGCCGGTATGAACACTGAAGCTTTCTTT.

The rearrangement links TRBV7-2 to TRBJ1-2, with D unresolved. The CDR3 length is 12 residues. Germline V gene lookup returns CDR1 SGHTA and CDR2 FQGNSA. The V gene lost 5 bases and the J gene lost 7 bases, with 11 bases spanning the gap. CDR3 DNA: TGTGCCAGCAGCCAAGAATGGGCTGGCTACACCTTC. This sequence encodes CASSQEWAGYTF.

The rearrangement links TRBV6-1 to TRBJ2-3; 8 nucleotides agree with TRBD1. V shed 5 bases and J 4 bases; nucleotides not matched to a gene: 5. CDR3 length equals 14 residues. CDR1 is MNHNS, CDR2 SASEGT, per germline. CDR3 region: CASSTRTGPDTQYF. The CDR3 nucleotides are TGTGCCAGCAGTACCAGGACAGGGCCAGATACGCAGTATTTT.

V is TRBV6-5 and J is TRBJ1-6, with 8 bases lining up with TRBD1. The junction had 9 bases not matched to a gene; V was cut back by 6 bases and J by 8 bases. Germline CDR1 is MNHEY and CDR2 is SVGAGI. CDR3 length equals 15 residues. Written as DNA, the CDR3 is TGTGCCAGCAGACCTGACAGGGGTTGGTATTCACCCCTCCACTTT. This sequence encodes CASRPDRGWYSPLHF.

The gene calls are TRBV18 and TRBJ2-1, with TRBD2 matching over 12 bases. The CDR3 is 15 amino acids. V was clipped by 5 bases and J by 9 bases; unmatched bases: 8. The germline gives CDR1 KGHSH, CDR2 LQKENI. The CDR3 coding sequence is TGTGCCAGCTCATCCGGGACTAGCGGGTTGGGTGAGCAGTTCTTC. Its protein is CASSSGTSGLGEQFF.

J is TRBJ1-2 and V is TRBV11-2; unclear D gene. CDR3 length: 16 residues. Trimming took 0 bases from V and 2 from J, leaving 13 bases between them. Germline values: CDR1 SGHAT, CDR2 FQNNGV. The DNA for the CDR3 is TGTGCCAGCAGCTTAGATCGGCGGGTCCCCAACTATGGCTACACCTTC. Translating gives CASSLDRRVPNYGYTF.

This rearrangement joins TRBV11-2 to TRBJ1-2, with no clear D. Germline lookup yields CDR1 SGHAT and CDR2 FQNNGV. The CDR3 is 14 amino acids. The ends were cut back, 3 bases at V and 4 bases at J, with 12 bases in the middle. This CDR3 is CASSFRNPTYGYTF. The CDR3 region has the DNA TGTGCCAGCAGCTTCAGGAACCCCACCTATGGCTACACCTTC.

The CDR3 sequence: CASSLVTGGRRDQETQYF. CDR3 in DNA: TGCGCCAGCAGCTTGGTGACAGGGGGCCGTAGGGACCAAGAGACCCAGTACTTC. J is TRBJ2-5 and V is TRBV5-1; 10 positions match TRBD1. The length of the CDR3 is 18 residues. CDR1 is SGHRS and CDR2 is YFSETQ in the germline V gene. V dropped 0 bases and J dropped 0; count of bases not matched to a gene: 8.

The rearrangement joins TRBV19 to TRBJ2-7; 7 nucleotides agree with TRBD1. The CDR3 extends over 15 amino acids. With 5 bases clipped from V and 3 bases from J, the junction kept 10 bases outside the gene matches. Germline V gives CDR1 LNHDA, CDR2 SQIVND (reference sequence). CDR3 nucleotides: TGTGCCAGTAGTCCCCGATGGGGACAGATCTACGAGCAGTACTTC. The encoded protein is CASSPRWGQIYEQYF.